Listed below are T cell receptor beta chains from one sample, sequenced in a study of identical twins. TCRdb reprocessed the 5' RACE reads with MiXCR, giving one entry per CDR3 protein. The sample carries some 270,000 distinct CDR3 sequences, about 8.5% recorded once. The sample was also reused in another study, on yellow fever vaccine responses in identical twins.

The sample consisted of CD8+ T cells sorted from blood. These receptors were taken from a woman under 30 in good health. The CDR3 runs from the conserved cysteine through the conserved F or W. Fields, in order: D gene, J gene, CDR3 length, clone size, V gene, CDR3 DNA, CDR3 protein. A D gene is named only where the DNA matches it firmly. Rows give clone size only sometimes, using once, few, many, or a class for an expanded clone.

d_gene: .; j_gene: TRBJ2-7; len: 13; abundance: .; v_gene: TRBV15; CDR3nt: TGTGCCACCAGCACGACTACAACCTACGAGCAGTACTTC; CDR3aa: CATSTTTTYEQYF
d_gene: .; j_gene: TRBJ2-1; len: 14; abundance: few; v_gene: TRBV4-2; CDR3nt: TGTGCCAGCACCCCCGAGGGACTCAACAATGAGCAGTTCTTC; CDR3aa: CASTPEGLNNEQFF
d_gene: TRBD1; j_gene: TRBJ2-3; len: 15; abundance: few; v_gene: TRBV6-1; CDR3nt: TGTGCCAGCAGACCCGGGACAGGGGGCTTGGATACGCAGTATTTT; CDR3aa: CASRPGTGGLDTQYF
d_gene: TRBD1; j_gene: TRBJ2-5; len: 14; abundance: few; v_gene: TRBV6-2/TRBV6-3; CDR3nt: TGTGCCAGCAGCCCCGGACAGGAGCTAGAGACCCAGTACTTC; CDR3aa: CASSPGQELETQYF
d_gene: .; j_gene: TRBJ2-1; len: 12; abundance: .; v_gene: TRBV5-1; CDR3nt: TGCGCCAGCAGCTTGAGGCCCGGTGAGCAGTTCTTC; CDR3aa: CASSLRPGEQFF
d_gene: TRBD2; j_gene: TRBJ2-2; len: 13; abundance: many; v_gene: TRBV24-1; CDR3nt: TGTGCCACCAGAGGACTAGTCTCCGGGGAGCTGTTTTTT; CDR3aa: CATRGLVSGELFF
d_gene: TRBD1; j_gene: TRBJ1-5; len: 13; abundance: many; v_gene: TRBV29-1; CDR3nt: TGCAGCGTTGCAGGGGGCGAGGGTCAGCCCCAGCATTTT; CDR3aa: CSVAGGEGQPQHF
d_gene: .; j_gene: TRBJ2-7; len: 13; abundance: .; v_gene: TRBV6-1; CDR3nt: TGTGCCAGCAGTCGGGACCAACTCGGAGAGCAGTACTTC; CDR3aa: CASSRDQLGEQYF
d_gene: .; j_gene: TRBJ2-3; len: 17; abundance: .; v_gene: TRBV7-9; CDR3nt: TGTGCCAGCAGCCCACGGGGGAGAGGGGGCGGATCGGATACGCAGTATTTT; CDR3aa: CASSPRGRGGGSDTQYF
d_gene: TRBD2; j_gene: TRBJ2-3; len: 15; abundance: few; v_gene: TRBV4-3; CDR3nt: TGCGCCAGCAGCCAAGATGGGGAGGGAACAGATACGCAGTATTTT; CDR3aa: CASSQDGEGTDTQYF
d_gene: TRBD2; j_gene: TRBJ2-5; len: 16; abundance: once; v_gene: TRBV3-1; CDR3nt: TGTGCCTGCTCCCCTCAGGTAGCGGGGACGCGAGAGACCCAGTACTTC; CDR3aa: CACSPQVAGTRETQYF
d_gene: .; j_gene: TRBJ2-7; len: 14; abundance: few; v_gene: TRBV5-4; CDR3nt: TGTGCCAGCAGCTCCGAGGGGGGCAGGTACGAGCAGTACTTC; CDR3aa: CASSSEGGRYEQYF
d_gene: TRBD1; j_gene: TRBJ2-3; len: 14; abundance: .; v_gene: TRBV5-1; CDR3nt: TGCGCCAGTAGGACCGGGACAGTTTCAAATACGCAGTATTTT; CDR3aa: CASRTGTVSNTQYF
d_gene: TRBD2; j_gene: TRBJ2-1; len: 16; abundance: many; v_gene: TRBV12-3/TRBV12-4; CDR3nt: TGTGCCAGCAGTTTAGAAGGCGGGAGTCTGTACAATGAGCAGTTCTTC; CDR3aa: CASSLEGGSLYNEQFF
d_gene: TRBD2; j_gene: TRBJ2-1; len: 15; abundance: .; v_gene: TRBV10-3; CDR3nt: TGTGCCATCAGTGAGGGGACTAACTCCTACAATGAGCAGTTCTTC; CDR3aa: CAISEGTNSYNEQFF
d_gene: .; j_gene: TRBJ2-7; len: 14; abundance: .; v_gene: TRBV7-3; CDR3nt: TGTGCCAGCAGCCCCGCTGCGGGGAGGAACGAGCAGTACTTC; CDR3aa: CASSPAAGRNEQYF
d_gene: .; j_gene: TRBJ1-1; len: 12; abundance: few; v_gene: TRBV2; CDR3nt: TGTGCCAGCAGGGAGCGGAACTCCGAAGCTTTCTTT; CDR3aa: CASRERNSEAFF
d_gene: TRBD1; j_gene: TRBJ2-1; len: 14; abundance: .; v_gene: TRBV7-9; CDR3nt: TGTGCCAGCGCTCCGACAGGGGGTATCGGTGAGCAGTTCTTC; CDR3aa: CASAPTGGIGEQFF
d_gene: TRBD1; j_gene: TRBJ2-5; len: 17; abundance: many; v_gene: TRBV5-4; CDR3nt: TGTGCCAGCAGCGCTAACTTCGCCGGGACAGGACAAGAGACCCAGTACTTC; CDR3aa: CASSANFAGTGQETQYF
d_gene: .; j_gene: TRBJ2-7; len: 15; abundance: few; v_gene: TRBV18; CDR3nt: TGTGCCAGCTCACCAGAATCGAGCGGCTCCTACGAGCAGTACTTC; CDR3aa: CASSPESSGSYEQYF
d_gene: .; j_gene: TRBJ1-4; len: 15; abundance: many; v_gene: TRBV12-3/TRBV12-4; CDR3nt: TGTGCCAGCAGCCCCGATGGAGGCTTTAATGAAAAACTGTTTTTT; CDR3aa: CASSPDGGFNEKLFF
d_gene: .; j_gene: TRBJ2-2; len: 13; abundance: few; v_gene: TRBV4-2; CDR3nt: TGTGCCAGCAGGAACCGGAATGCCGGGGAGCTGTTTTTT; CDR3aa: CASRNRNAGELFF
d_gene: .; j_gene: TRBJ2-3; len: 17; abundance: .; v_gene: TRBV12-3/TRBV12-4; CDR3nt: TGTGCCAGCAGTTTATATGGGGATTCGCGGGACACAGATACGCAGTATTTT; CDR3aa: CASSLYGDSRDTDTQYF